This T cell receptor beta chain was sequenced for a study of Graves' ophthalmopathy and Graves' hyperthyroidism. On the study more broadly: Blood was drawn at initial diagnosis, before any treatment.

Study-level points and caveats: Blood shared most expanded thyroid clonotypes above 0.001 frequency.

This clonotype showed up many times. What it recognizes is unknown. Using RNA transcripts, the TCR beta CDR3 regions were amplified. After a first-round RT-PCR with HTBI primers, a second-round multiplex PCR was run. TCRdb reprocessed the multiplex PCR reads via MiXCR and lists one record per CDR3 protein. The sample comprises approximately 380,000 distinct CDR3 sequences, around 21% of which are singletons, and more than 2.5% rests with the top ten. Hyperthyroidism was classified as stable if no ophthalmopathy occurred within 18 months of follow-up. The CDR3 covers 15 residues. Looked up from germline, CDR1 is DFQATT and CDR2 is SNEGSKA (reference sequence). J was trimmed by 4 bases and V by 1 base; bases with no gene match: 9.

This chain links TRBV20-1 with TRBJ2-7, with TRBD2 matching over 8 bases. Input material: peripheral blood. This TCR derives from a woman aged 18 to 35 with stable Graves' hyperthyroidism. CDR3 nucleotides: TGCAGTGCTAGAGGGGAAGTAGCGGGATCGTACGAGCAGTACTTC. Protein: CSARGEVAGSYEQYF.